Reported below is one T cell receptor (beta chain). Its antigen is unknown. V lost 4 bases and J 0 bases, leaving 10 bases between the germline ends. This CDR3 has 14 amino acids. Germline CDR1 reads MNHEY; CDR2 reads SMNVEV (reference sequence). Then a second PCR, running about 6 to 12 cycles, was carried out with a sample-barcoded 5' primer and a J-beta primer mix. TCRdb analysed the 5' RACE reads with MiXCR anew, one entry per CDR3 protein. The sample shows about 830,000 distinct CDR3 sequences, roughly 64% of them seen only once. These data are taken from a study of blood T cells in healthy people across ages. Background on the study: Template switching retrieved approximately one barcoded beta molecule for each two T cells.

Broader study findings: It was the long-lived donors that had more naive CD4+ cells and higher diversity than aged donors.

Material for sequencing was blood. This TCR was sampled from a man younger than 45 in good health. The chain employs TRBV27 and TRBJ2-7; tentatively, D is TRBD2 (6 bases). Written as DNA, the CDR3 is TGTGCCAGCAGTTCGAATAGCGGCTCCTACGAGCAGTACTTC. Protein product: CASSSNSGSYEQYF.